Described below is a single T cell receptor beta chain sequence and its context. This entry belongs to a study of blood T cell repertoires in COVID-19. Study at large: Sources were T cells, B-cell-depleted T cells, or PBMCs; the material itself was cDNA or gDNA.

In the source study's methods: Nucleated cell number was recorded as an estimate derived from reference gene primer amplification. This table comes from immunoSEQ multiplex PCR, and its TCRdb copy is limited to in-frame clones, with some not included. V and J calls and clone size are copied from that table; D and trimming were computed from the DNA. Of some 100,000 clones listed, approximately 93% are singletons. The V segment lost 0 bases and the J segment 4 bases; nucleotides outside the gene matches: 5. The CDR3 length is 16 residues. Germline CDR1 reads SGDLS; CDR2 reads YYNGEE. The rearrangement links TRBV9 to TRBJ2-1, with 9 bases lining up with TRBD2. The sequenced sample consisted of peripheral blood. This sequence was found in a man between 60 and 75 years old with acute or convalescent COVID-19. In DNA form, the CDR3 reads TGTGCCAGCAGCGTAGAAATTAGCGGGGGATACAATGAGCAGTTCTTC. It encodes CASSVEISGGYNEQFF.